The entry below gives a single T cell receptor beta chain sequence along with its context. Antigen unknown. The data were produced by immunoSEQ multiplex PCR, yet TCRdb's version contains in-frame clones alone and is incomplete. This sample has approximately 1.5 million clones, with about 98% found just once. The source of the sample is a study of shared clonotypes between healthy human individuals. Study context: CD8 memory received one plate per donor, CD8 naive two, CD4 memory three and CD4 naive three. General study results and limits: Relative to memory subsets, naive subsets generally showed larger estimated richness.

Trimming removed 2 bases at V and 7 bases at J, with 9 bases between. This CDR3 contains 13 residues. Germline V gene sequence: CDR1 SGHVS, CDR2 FQNEAQ. Sample: naive CD4+ T cells sorted from blood. Subset noted: CD45RA+ positively selected. The clonotype was recovered from a man aged 25-40 years in good health. The rearrangement uses TRBV7-8 and TRBJ1-5; D remains ambiguous. DNA for the CDR3: TGTGCCAGCAGCTTACAGGAAGGACAGCCCCAGCATTTT. Amino acid sequence: CASSLQEGQPQHF.